The T cell receptor beta chain under discussion was sequenced for a study of identical twins. TCRdb itself ran the 5' RACE reads through MiXCR, one entry per CDR3 protein. This sample has approximately 630,000 distinct CDR3 sequences, with 7.1% found just once. This clonotype was observed a few times. The same data also contributed to another study, on yellow fever vaccine responses in identical twins.

Sample: PBMCs. The TCR sequence derives from a young woman in good health.

The CDR3 loop is CASNPLGSGEIGETQYF. For the CDR3, the DNA is TGTGCCAGCAACCCCTTAGGAAGCGGGGAGATTGGGGAGACCCAGTACTTC. The chain uses TRBV27 and TRBJ2-5; 7 bases are shared with TRBD2. Losses at the gene ends were 7 bases for V and 5 bases for J; bases not matched to a gene: 19. This CDR3 comprises 17 residues. Germline lookup yields CDR1 MNHEY and CDR2 SMNVEV (reference sequence).